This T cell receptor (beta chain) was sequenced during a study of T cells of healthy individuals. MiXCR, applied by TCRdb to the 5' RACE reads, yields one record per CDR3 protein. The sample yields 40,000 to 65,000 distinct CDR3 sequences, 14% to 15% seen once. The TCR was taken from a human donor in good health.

CDR3 sequence reads: CASSQEGGWVETQYF. The CDR3 DNA follows: TGCGCCAGCAGCCAAGAGGGCGGGTGGGTGGAGACCCAGTACTTC. The chain carries TRBV4-1 and TRBJ2-5, with D perhaps TRBD2 (5 bases). The CDR3 is 15 residues long. The V end was cut by 0 bases, the J end by 5 bases, with 13 bases between. Germline-derived CDR1 and CDR2 are MGHRA and YSYEKL.